The 6 T cell receptor beta chains listed next were all sequenced from one sample in a study of T cell responses to AZD1222 COVID-19 vaccine. Data came from immunoSEQ multiplex PCR; TCRdb stores just in-frame clones and leaves some out. The table includes approximately 170,000 clones, almost 90% detected once. The sample in question was peripheral blood, obtained 28 days after the second AZD1222 dose. These receptors came from an adult who received the AZD1222 COVID-19 vaccine.

V usage is TRBV6-5 and J usage is TRBJ1-5; weak D call: TRBD1 (6 bases). The CDR3 is 14 residues long. Trimming removed 8 bases at V and 7 bases at J, with 18 bases between. Germline-derived CDR1 and CDR2 are MNHEY and SVGAGI. CDR3: CASAKGGDGQPQHF. The CDR3, as DNA: TGTGCCAGCGCAAAAGGGGGGGATGGACAGCCCCAGCATTTT.

V and J are TRBV5-1 and TRBJ1-1; 7 bases agree with TRBD1. The ends lost 0 bases at V and 4 bases at J; junction bases unmatched: 6. This CDR3 region has 15 residues. Germline lookup yields CDR1 SGHRS and CDR2 YFSETQ. The CDR3 loop is CASSLGRQGVTEAFF. CDR3 nucleotides: TGCGCCAGCAGCTTGGGCCGCCAGGGGGTCACTGAAGCTTTCTTT.

The chain recombines TRBV19 with TRBJ2-7, with TRBD1 identical over 7 bases. Germline CDR1 LNHDA, CDR2 SQIVND (reference sequence). The V segment lost 5 bases and the J segment 3 bases; nucleotides outside the gene matches: 1. The CDR3 has 12 residues. This CDR3 is CASSQGVYEQYF. CDR3 in DNA: TGTGCCAGTAGTCAGGGGGTCTACGAGCAGTACTTC.

This chain links TRBV6-6 with TRBJ2-1, with 8 bases lining up with TRBD1. The V gene's germline CDR1 is MNHNY and CDR2 SVGAGI (reference sequence). Unmatched junction bases numbered 7, after V lost 6 bases and J lost 6 bases. This CDR3 is 14 amino acids long. In DNA form, the CDR3 reads TGTGCCAGCAGCCCGGGACAGGCTGTCAATGAGCAGTTCTTC. Encoded protein: CASSPGQAVNEQFF.

The chain couples TRBV19 to TRBJ1-4; D gene uncertain. V lost 3 bases to trimming and J lost 7 bases, with 24 bases between them. Germline V CDR1 and CDR2: LNHDA, SQIVND (reference sequence). The CDR3 covers 18 residues. The CDR3 coding sequence is TGTGCCAGTAGTATCTCTACCGTGGGGTCGACGAACGGTGAAAAACTGTTTTTT. This sequence encodes CASSISTVGSTNGEKLFF.

DNA for the CDR3: TGTGCCAGCAGCGGGGGGGGACGGGCGTACGAGCAGTACTTC. This gives the protein CASSGGGRAYEQYF. This chain links TRBV7-6 with TRBJ2-7, with 7 bases identical to TRBD2. Germline CDR1 SGHVS, CDR2 FNYEAQ. J gave up 4 bases and V 5 bases, and 8 bases lay outside the gene matches. CDR3 length: 14 residues.